The entry below describes one TCR beta chain. What it binds is unknown. Each of the CD4+ naive, central memory, regulatory and stem cell-like memory populations was sorted via CD45RO/CCR7/CD25/CD127/CD95/CD27. The data were taken from a study of beta chain features in type 1 diabetes. Regarding the study as a whole: Moderately but significantly shorter TCRB CDR3s were found in Type 1 diabetes patients in all four CD4+ subsets. For type 1 diabetes patients, VDJ junctions showed fewer insertions and more deletions. Compared to healthy donors, patients appeared to have naive, central memory and Treg TCRB repertoires that were more alike.

All of the isolated RNA was reverse transcribed, so expressed TCRB transcripts were sequenced. About 3.57 million reads per sample were averaged for naive, central memory and regulatory samples. The protocol was immunoSEQ multiplex PCR, while the TCRdb copy is restricted to in-frame clones and leaves out a portion. This table has 150,000 to 200,000 clones, roughly 63% appearing once. Sequencing was carried out using naive CD4+ T cells from blood. The origin of this receptor is a young man with type 1 diabetes.

Written as DNA, the CDR3 is TGTGCCATCAGATCTCATGATGAGCAGTTCTTC. Amino acids: CAIRSHDEQFF. This chain joins TRBV2 and TRBJ2-1; no definite D call. This CDR3 comprises 11 residues. V lost 10 bases and J lost 8, with 12 bases in between. Per germline, CDR1 SNHLY and CDR2 FYNNEI.